This TCR beta chain stems from a study of blood T cell repertoires in COVID-19 (dated by TCRdb to the early 2020s). About the investigation overall: Samples from collaborators originated in the United States, Italy and Spain and spanned both the acute and convalescent phases of COVID-19. The prospective study material was composed of cDNA or gDNA derived from T cells, B-cell-depleted T cells, or PBMCs. The dataset comprised deeply sampled blood TCRbeta repertoires from subjects exposed to, actively infected with, or recovered from COVID-19. The repertoires were released in a freely available public database meant as a resource for research on the immune response to SARS-CoV-2. Samples were obtained from the ongoing ImmuneRACE study (first 160 participants) and from 1,254 subjects provided by 6 global collaborators. Sample metadata almost always included a de-identified subject ID, COVID-19 status, age in years and sex. Where HLA class I and class II types were available, the types were taken from metadata supplied by the sample provider, not from assay-based typing.

As concerns this clone: Its antigen is unknown. The input lacks base qualities; no much larger clone sits a single base away.

TCRbeta CDR3 regions were amplified from genomic DNA using the immunoSEQ Assay, a bias-controlled multiplex PCR. Per the authors' processing: Nucleated cell counts per sample were estimated from amplification of reference gene primers within the assay. Sequence reads were collapsed and filtered to measure the absolute abundance of every unique TCRbeta CDR3 rearrangement. For each sample, productive Simpson clonality was calculated by taking the square root of Simpson's diversity index across productive rearrangements. TCRdb retrieved this table from immuneACCESS and kept in-frame rearrangements only. Not all clones are present; in checked studies, unresolved V genes account for under half, and no reason is known for the remainder. That table gives V, J and clone size, and the DNA gave D and trimming. Counted in this sample were roughly 140,000 clones; 85% to 90% of them appeared once. Of the sample, roughly 4% is held by the ten largest clones.

The full study reports these points: The amount of clinical and demographic metadata varied by source and participant and was provided uncurated.

Trimming leaves V shorter by 6 bases and J shorter by 5 bases, with the junction holding 10 bases beyond the gene matches. From cysteine to phenylalanine, the CDR3 is 15 amino acids long. Just the 45-base CDR3 DNA is kept, in frame starting at base 1. The germline V gene encodes CDR1 SNHLY and CDR2 FYNNEI. Each collaborating institution followed its own protocols to collect whole blood in K2EDTA tubes. For TCRbeta analysis, collaborators shipped samples as frozen whole blood, isolated PBMCs, or DNA extracted from either of those sample types. The sequencing sample was made of peripheral blood. The TCR was taken from a middle-aged woman with acute or convalescent COVID-19. The receptor chain draws on TRBV2 and TRBJ1-1, and TRBD1 aligns with 9 junction nucleotides. The nucleotides are TGTGCCAGCAGAGTTGATGGACAGGGGAAAACTGAAGCTTTCTTT. Its protein reads: CASRVDGQGKTEAFF.